This TCR beta chain emerged from a study of siplizumab effects on memory and regulatory T cells. Findings of the study overall: Versus roughly 27% in controls, the mappable alloreactive CD4+ clones averaged approximately 69% Treg-derived with siplizumab. Few alloreactive clones mapped to unstimulated subsets.

Comments on this clone: The antigen remains undetermined.

Assay used: immunoSEQ multiplex PCR; TCRdb lists only in-frame clones, some missing. Of about 120,000 clones in the sample, about 94% are singletons; the top ten hold over 0.15%. This sequence originates from a human donor in good health. Specimen: non-Treg CD4+ T cells sorted from blood.

CDR3 sequence: CASSPGVNSPLHF. CDR3 DNA sequence: TGTGCCAGCAGCCCCGGAGTGAATTCACCCCTCCACTTT. The J gene is TRBJ1-6, the V gene TRBV7-9; no clear D. The CDR3 runs 13 residues. CDR1 and CDR2 from the germline V gene are SEHNR and FQNEAQ (reference sequence). Between the trimmed V and J ends, which lost 5 bases and 7 bases, there was a span of 9 bases.